The 9 T cell receptor beta chains given below trace back to one sample, sequenced in a study of T cells in Graves' hyperthyroidism and ophthalmopathy. Amplified TCR beta CDR3 regions came from RNA transcripts. The study used the HTBI primer set for a first-round RT-PCR of the TCR CDR3. TCRdb reprocessed the multiplex PCR reads via MiXCR and lists one record per CDR3 protein. The table records 93,000 or so distinct CDR3 sequences, around 50% of them present only once. The specimen was blood. Source of these receptors: a man aged 40-55 years with Graves' hyperthyroidism.

The rearrangement joins TRBV2 to TRBJ2-3; TRBD2 is a possible D gene (6 bases). With 0 bases removed from V and 1 base from J, the gap between germline ends came to 8 bases. Germline V gene lookup returns CDR1 SNHLY and CDR2 FYNNEI. The CDR3 loop spans 15 amino acids. The CDR3 nucleotides are TGTGCCAGCAGTGAAGCCCGGAGGGGCACAGATACGCAGTATTTT. Protein product: CASSEARRGTDTQYF. The full variable domain, with the rest looked up from reference TRBV2 and TRBJ2-3, is EPEVTQTPSHQVTQMGQEVILRCVPISNHLYFYWYRQILGQKVEFLVSFYNNEISEKSEIFDDQFSVERPDGSNFTLKIRSTKLEDSAMYFCASSEARRGTDTQYFGPGTRLTVL.

Remarks on this clonotype: A much larger clone differs by one base, so this may be a read error. The J gene is TRBJ2-1, the V gene TRBV11-1; 12 bases map to TRBD1. Germline-derived CDR1 and CDR2 are SGHAT and FQDESV (reference sequence). The CDR3 has 16 residues. CDR3 residues: CAGSLGLGGQGAEQFF. The CDR3 nucleotides are TGTGCCGGCAGCTTAGGATTGGGGGGACAGGGGGCAGAGCAGTTCTTC.

This clonotype was detected many times. This chain joins TRBV5-1 and TRBJ2-3; 9 bases fit TRBD2. CDR1 and CDR2 from the germline V gene are SGHRS and YFSETQ. With V trimmed by 4 bases and J by 1 base, 7 bases remained unmatched. The CDR3 is 16 residues long. As DNA, the CDR3 is TGCGCCAGCAGCAAGATGACTAGCGGCGGCACAGATACGCAGTATTTT. Amino acid sequence: CASSKMTSGGTDTQYF.

V gene TRBV3-1 combines with J gene TRBJ2-5; D is unclear. V was pared by 5 bases and J by 7 bases, with 17 bases between. The CDR3 is made up of 14 amino acids. Germline CDR1 and CDR2: LGHDT and YNNKEL (reference sequence). The CDR3 sequence: CASSSRTASGTQYF. The DNA of the CDR3 is TGTGCCAGCAGCTCGCGGACCGCCTCCGGGACCCAGTACTTC.

The rearrangement uses TRBV28 and TRBJ1-1, with D perhaps matching TRBD1 (5 bases). V was pared by 3 bases and J by 5 bases, with 13 bases between. The CDR3 covers 14 residues. Germline-derived CDR1 and CDR2 are MDHEN and SYDVKM. In nucleotides, the CDR3 is TGTGCCAGCAGTTTTTGGGCAGGGAGTACTGAAGCTTTCTTT. This sequence encodes CASSFWAGSTEAFF.

The chain has TRBV10-3 and TRBJ2-3; 8 bases line up with TRBD2. Germline values: CDR1 ENHRY, CDR2 SYGVKD. V lost 4 bases to trimming and J lost 1 base; unmatched junction nucleotides: 10. This CDR3 is built from 17 residues. CDR3 DNA sequence: TGTGCCATCAGTGGAGTGAAGGACGGGAGGGGCACAGATACGCAGTATTTT. Its translation is CAISGVKDGRGTDTQYF.

A few counts support this clonotype. The chain combines TRBV27 with TRBJ2-1; D is unresolved. The CDR3 is 13 residues long. V lost 2 bases and J lost 9, with 11 bases in between. Germline-derived CDR1 and CDR2 are MNHEY and SMNVEV (reference sequence). The CDR3 region is CASSLGWGTEQFF. The CDR3 nucleotides are TGTGCCAGCAGTTTAGGTTGGGGAACTGAGCAGTTCTTC.

This chain connects TRBV7-6 to TRBJ2-3, with 7 bases matching TRBD2. V was clipped by 2 bases and J by 11 bases; unmatched bases: 16. Germline CDR1 reads SGHVS; CDR2 reads FNYEAQ. The CDR3 runs 16 residues. The CDR3 DNA reads TGTGCCAGCAGCTTATGGCGAGCGGGAAGTTCTATTGAGCAGTATTTT. Amino acid sequence: CASSLWRAGSSIEQYF.

This clonotype was observed once. The genes are TRBV9 and TRBJ1-2; D gene ambiguous. V lost 0 bases and J 3 bases, leaving 9 bases between the germline ends. Germline CDR1 reads SGDLS; CDR2 reads YYNGEE. CDR3 length: 14 residues. The CDR3 DNA sequence: TGTGCCAGCAGCGTAGGTGTCGGAGACTATGGCTACACCTTC. Translated, it gives CASSVGVGDYGYTF.